This entry lists 17 T cell receptor beta chains sequenced from one sample in a study of shared clonotypes between healthy human individuals. Sequenced by immunoSEQ multiplex PCR; TCRdb stores in-frame clones only, minus some. The sample lists a few hundred thousand clones; 95% to 98% were seen once. Sequenced input: naive CD4+ T cells sorted from blood. Noted subset: CD45RA+ positively selected. Receptors were obtained from a woman aged 25 to 39 in good health.

The chain joins TRBV15 to TRBJ2-1; 8 nucleotides line up with TRBD2. V lost 9 bases, J lost 0 bases, and 7 bases stayed unmatched. This CDR3 has 15 residues. CDR1 and CDR2 from the germline V gene are LNHNV and YYDKDF (reference sequence). The CDR3 reads CATGWAGGSYNEQFF. The CDR3 DNA sequence: TGTGCCACAGGATGGGCGGGAGGCTCCTACAATGAGCAGTTCTTC.

This sequence joins TRBV29-1 and TRBJ1-1; D gene uncertain. Germline-derived CDR1 and CDR2 are SQVTM and ANQGSEA. Trimming cost V 4 bases and J 1 base, with 7 bases left between them. CDR3 length: 12 amino acids. Here the CDR3 reads CSVGLTNTEAFF. The CDR3 coding sequence is TGCAGCGTTGGGCTCACGAACACTGAAGCTTTCTTT.

The CDR3 is CASSAQGICFF. In DNA, the CDR3 is TGTGCCAGCAGCGCACAGGGGATTTGCTTCTTT. The rearrangement links TRBV7-9 to TRBJ1-1, with 7 bases fitting TRBD1. This CDR3 contains 11 residues. The V and J ends lost 5 bases and 14 bases, in that order; junction bases with no gene match: 8. The germline CDR1 and CDR2 sequences are SEHNR and FQNEAQ (reference sequence).

This clone was observed a single time. This sequence joins TRBV7-8 and TRBJ2-7, with D perhaps matching TRBD1 or TRBD2 (5 bases each). The V end lost 4 bases, the J end lost 0 bases, and 10 bases lay between the germline ends. Germline-derived CDR1 and CDR2 are SGHVS and FQNEAQ. The CDR3 is made up of 14 amino acids. Written as DNA, the CDR3 is TGTGCCAGCAGCTCTGGGACCAGCTCCTACGAGCAGTACTTC. Its protein product is CASSSGTSSYEQYF.

This chain joins TRBV5-4 and TRBJ2-1; TRBD2 is a possible D gene (5 bases). This CDR3 is 19 amino acids long. V dropped 4 bases and J dropped 0 bases, with 23 bases sitting between them. Germline CDR1 reads SGHNT; CDR2 reads YYREEE (reference sequence). This chain's CDR3 is CASSRDPTLAHLSYNEQFF. Here the CDR3 DNA reads TGTGCCAGCAGCCGAGACCCAACTCTAGCCCACCTCTCCTACAATGAGCAGTTCTTC. The full variable domain, in which reference TRBV5-4 and TRBJ2-1 provide the parts outside the CDR3, is ETGVTQSPTHLIKTRGQQVTLRCSSQSGHNTVSWYQQALGQGPQFIFQYYREEENGRGNFPPRFSGLQFPNYSSELNVNALELDDSALYLCASSRDPTLAHLSYNEQFFGPGTRLTVL.

The sample holds one count of this clone. V usage is TRBV9 and J usage is TRBJ2-2; 8 nucleotides agree with TRBD2. The germline CDR1 and CDR2 sequences are SGDLS and YYNGEE. The CDR3 runs to 15 residues. V trimming: 3 bases; J trimming: 0 bases; junction bases outside the gene matches: 1. Here the CDR3 DNA reads TGTGCCAGCAGCGGAGCGGGAGCGAACACCGGGGAGCTGTTTTTT. Translated: CASSGAGANTGELFF.

The V and J genes are TRBV18 and TRBJ2-2; D might be TRBD2 (6 bases). Germline CDR1 KGHSH, CDR2 LQKENI. V was cut by 3 bases and J by 6 bases, with 14 bases left in between. This CDR3 has 15 residues. The CDR3 is CASSPLGGKAGELFF. The CDR3 region has the DNA TGTGCCAGCTCACCCCTTGGGGGGAAGGCCGGGGAGCTGTTTTTT.

The V call is TRBV29-1, the J call TRBJ1-1; D is unclear. Trimming left V 6 bases short and J 4 bases short, with 21 bases between. This CDR3 is built from 15 residues. In germline, CDR1 is SQVTM, CDR2 ANQGSEA. The CDR3 reads CSVFKGGRAGTEAFF. CDR3 DNA sequence: TGCAGCGTCTTCAAGGGAGGTAGGGCGGGCACTGAAGCTTTCTTT.

The gene calls are TRBV13 and TRBJ2-7; weak D call: TRBD2 (5 bases). Trimming cost V 1 base and J 2 bases, with 15 bases left between them. CDR3 size: 16 residues. Germline assignment: CDR1 PRHDT and CDR2 FYEKMQ (reference sequence). Here the CDR3 reads CASSLVSRGRAYEQYF. The CDR3 nucleotides read TGTGCCAGCAGCTTAGTATCGAGAGGGCGAGCCTACGAGCAGTACTTC.

This chain links TRBV19 with TRBJ1-5; 9 bases match TRBD1. The CDR3 is made up of 16 amino acids. The germline V gene has CDR1 LNHDA and CDR2 SQIVND (reference sequence). V shed 6 bases, J shed 6 bases, and the junction held 12 bases outside the gene matches. The CDR3: CASSKLGTGSTQPQHF. As DNA, the CDR3 is TGTGCCAGTAGCAAACTGGGGACAGGGTCTACTCAGCCCCAGCATTTT. The whole variable domain, remainder taken from reference TRBV19 and TRBJ1-5, is DGGITQSPKYLFRKEGQNVTLSCEQNLNHDAMYWYRQDPGQGLRLIYYSQIVNDFQKGDIAEGYSVSREKKESFPLTVTSAQKNPTAFYLCASSKLGTGSTQPQHFGDGTRLSIL.

V gene TRBV5-1 combines with J gene TRBJ2-7; 15 nucleotides agree with TRBD2. Per germline, CDR1 SGHRS and CDR2 YFSETQ. This CDR3 is built from 19 residues. J gave up 6 bases and V 1 base, and 14 bases lay outside the gene matches. CDR3 DNA sequence: TGCGCCAGCAGCTTGTTACCTCCCGGACTAGCGGGAGGGATCGGCGAGCAGTACTTC. Amino acids: CASSLLPPGLAGGIGEQYF.

V usage is TRBV6-1 and J usage is TRBJ2-3; 7 nucleotides align to TRBD1. The trim removed 6 bases at V and 0 bases at J, leaving 3 bases unmatched. The CDR3 has 14 residues. Germline assignment: CDR1 MNHNS and CDR2 SASEGT. The CDR3 spells CASSRGQSTDTQYF. CDR3 nucleotide sequence: TGTGCCAGCAGCCGGGGACAGAGCACAGATACGCAGTATTTT.

The chain couples TRBV2 to TRBJ2-1; 8 positions match TRBD2. V was pared by 8 bases and J by 1 base, with 4 bases of the junction left unmatched. This CDR3 contains 14 residues. The germline V gene has CDR1 SNHLY and CDR2 FYNNEI. CDR3 protein: CASGTRLSYNEQFF. The DNA for the CDR3 is TGTGCCAGCGGGACTAGACTATCCTACAATGAGCAGTTCTTC.

The chain combines TRBV10-1 with TRBJ2-3; weak D call: TRBD1 (5 bases). The CDR3 spans 14 residues. Germline CDR1 WNHNN, CDR2 SYGVQD (reference sequence). V was pared by 0 bases and J by 3 bases, with 7 bases between. In nucleotides, the CDR3 is TGCGCCAGCAGTGAGTCGACAGATACAGATACGCAGTATTTT. It specifies CASSESTDTDTQYF.

The chain combines TRBV19 with TRBJ2-5; D possibly uses TRBD1 or TRBD2 (6 bases each). The CDR3 spans 12 residues. Germline V CDR1 and CDR2: LNHDA, SQIVND (reference sequence). V gave up 4 bases and J gave up 4 bases, with 7 bases separating them. CDR3 DNA: TGTGCCAGTAGTAAGGGGGGAGAGACCCAGTACTTC. Translated, it gives CASSKGGETQYF.

In this sample, this clone turned up once. This chain links TRBV6-1 with TRBJ1-1; D not resolved. Germline loops: CDR1 MNHNS, CDR2 SASEGT. The CDR3 contains 12 residues. The V end was cut by 8 bases, the J end by 4 bases, with 11 bases between. The CDR3 loop reads CASGRESTEAFF. The CDR3 DNA sequence: TGTGCCAGCGGCCGGGAGAGCACTGAAGCTTTCTTT.

The chain joins TRBV28 to TRBJ2-6; D not resolved. Trimming shortened V by 5 bases and J by 1 base, and 12 bases separated the two germline ends. The CDR3 runs to 16 residues. Germline CDR1 MDHEN, CDR2 SYDVKM. CDR3 sequence reads: CASSAPLGSGANVLTF. The CDR3, as DNA: TGTGCCAGCAGTGCACCACTTGGGTCTGGGGCCAACGTCCTGACTTTC.